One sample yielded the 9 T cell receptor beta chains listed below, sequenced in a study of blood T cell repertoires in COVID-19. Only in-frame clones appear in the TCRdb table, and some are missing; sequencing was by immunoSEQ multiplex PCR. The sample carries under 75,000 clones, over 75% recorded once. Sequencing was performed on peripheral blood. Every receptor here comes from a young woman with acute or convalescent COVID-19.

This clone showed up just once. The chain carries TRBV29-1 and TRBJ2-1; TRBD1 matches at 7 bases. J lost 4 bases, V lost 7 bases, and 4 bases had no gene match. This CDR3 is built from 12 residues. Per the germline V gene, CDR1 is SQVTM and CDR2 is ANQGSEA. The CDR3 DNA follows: TGCAGCGCACAGGGGTCTTACAATGAGCAGTTCTTC. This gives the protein CSAQGSYNEQFF.

The CDR3 region is CASSRGTSGSPYEQYF. The CDR3 DNA sequence: TGTGCCAGCAGCAGGGGGACTAGCGGGAGTCCGTACGAGCAGTACTTC. The V gene is TRBV7-9, the J gene TRBJ2-7; 14 bases line up with TRBD2. The CDR3 sequence is 16 residues long. With 5 bases clipped from V and 4 bases from J, the junction kept 7 bases outside the gene matches. Germline lookup yields CDR1 SEHNR and CDR2 FQNEAQ (reference sequence).

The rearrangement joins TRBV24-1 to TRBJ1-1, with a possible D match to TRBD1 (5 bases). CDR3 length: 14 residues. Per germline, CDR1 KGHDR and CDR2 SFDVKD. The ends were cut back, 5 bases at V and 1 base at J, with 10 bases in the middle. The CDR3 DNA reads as TGTGCCACCAGTGGTCGGACAAAGAACACTGAAGCTTTCTTT. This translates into CATSGRTKNTEAFF.

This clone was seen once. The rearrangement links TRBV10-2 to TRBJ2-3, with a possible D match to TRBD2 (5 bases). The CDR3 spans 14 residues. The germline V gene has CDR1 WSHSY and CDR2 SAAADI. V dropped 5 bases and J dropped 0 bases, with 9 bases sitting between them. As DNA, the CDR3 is TGCGCCAGCAGTTCGCTAGCAAGCACAGATACGCAGTATTTT. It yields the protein CASSSLASTDTQYF.

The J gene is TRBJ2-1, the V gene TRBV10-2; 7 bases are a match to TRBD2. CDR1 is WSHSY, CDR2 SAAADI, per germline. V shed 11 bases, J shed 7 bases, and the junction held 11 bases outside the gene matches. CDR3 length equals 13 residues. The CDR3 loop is CAAGPGTMNEQFF. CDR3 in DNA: TGCGCCGCAGGACCCGGGACTATGAATGAGCAGTTCTTC.

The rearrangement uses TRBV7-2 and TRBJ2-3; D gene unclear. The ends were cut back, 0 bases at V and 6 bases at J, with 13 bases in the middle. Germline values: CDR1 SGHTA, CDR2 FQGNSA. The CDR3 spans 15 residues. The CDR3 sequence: CASSLALSLQDTQYF. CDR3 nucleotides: TGTGCCAGCAGCTTAGCGCTGTCGCTCCAGGATACGCAGTATTTT.

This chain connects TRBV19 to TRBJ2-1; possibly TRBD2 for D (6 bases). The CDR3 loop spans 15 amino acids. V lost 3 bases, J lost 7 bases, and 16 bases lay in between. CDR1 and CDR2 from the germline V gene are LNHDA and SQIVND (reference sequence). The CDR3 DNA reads TGTGCCAGTAGTATTGTCGGGACTCCTTATAATGAGCAGTTCTTC. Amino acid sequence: CASSIVGTPYNEQFF.

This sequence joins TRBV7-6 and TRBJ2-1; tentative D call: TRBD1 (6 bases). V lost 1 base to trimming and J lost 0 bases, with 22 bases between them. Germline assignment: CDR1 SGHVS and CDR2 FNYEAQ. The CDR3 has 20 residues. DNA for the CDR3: TGTGCCAGCAGCTTAGGGGTTAGGGGTAGGACAGTAAGCTCCTACAATGAGCAGTTCTTC. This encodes CASSLGVRGRTVSSYNEQFF.

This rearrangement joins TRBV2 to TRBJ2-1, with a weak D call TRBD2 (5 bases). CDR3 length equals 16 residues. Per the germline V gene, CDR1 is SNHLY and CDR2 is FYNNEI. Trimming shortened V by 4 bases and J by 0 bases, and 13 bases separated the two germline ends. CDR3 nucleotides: TGTGCCAGCAGTGTTAGCGCGAGGCTCTCCTACAATGAGCAGTTCTTC. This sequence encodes CASSVSARLSYNEQFF. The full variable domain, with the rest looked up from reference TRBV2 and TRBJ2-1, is EPEVTQTPSHQVTQMGQEVILRCVPISNHLYFYWYRQILGQKVEFLVSFYNNEISEKSEIFDDQFSVERPDGSNFTLKIRSTKLEDSAMYFCASSVSARLSYNEQFFGPGTRLTVL.